This TCR beta chain derives from a study of regulatory T cells in long-lasting Graves disease. The time point here: newly diagnosed GD, antithyroid drugs for less than 3 months. RNA from PBMCs was the source of the TCR library. Arm-PCR with iRepertoire HTBI primers amplified the CDR3 regions for these TCR beta libraries. A single record per CDR3 protein comes from TCRdb applying MiXCR to the multiplex PCR reads. The sample shows some 400,000 distinct CDR3 sequences, 15% of them seen only once. The ends were cut back, 0 bases at V and 5 bases at J, with 5 bases in the middle. This CDR3 comprises 12 residues. Germline values: CDR1 SGHTA, CDR2 FQGNSA. Details on this clonotype: A read error may explain this, as a much larger clone is one base away.

These data also featured in a second study, about T cells in Graves' hyperthyroidism and ophthalmopathy.

The receptor was derived from a woman aged 25 to 39 with Graves disease. The sample consisted of peripheral blood mononuclear cells (PBMCs), taken at new diagnosis, from a patient treated with antithyroid drugs. The V call is TRBV7-2, the J call TRBJ2-7, with D uncertain. The CDR3 loop is CASSLAAHEQYF. In nucleotides, the CDR3 is TGTGCCAGCAGCTTAGCTGCCCACGAGCAGTACTTC.